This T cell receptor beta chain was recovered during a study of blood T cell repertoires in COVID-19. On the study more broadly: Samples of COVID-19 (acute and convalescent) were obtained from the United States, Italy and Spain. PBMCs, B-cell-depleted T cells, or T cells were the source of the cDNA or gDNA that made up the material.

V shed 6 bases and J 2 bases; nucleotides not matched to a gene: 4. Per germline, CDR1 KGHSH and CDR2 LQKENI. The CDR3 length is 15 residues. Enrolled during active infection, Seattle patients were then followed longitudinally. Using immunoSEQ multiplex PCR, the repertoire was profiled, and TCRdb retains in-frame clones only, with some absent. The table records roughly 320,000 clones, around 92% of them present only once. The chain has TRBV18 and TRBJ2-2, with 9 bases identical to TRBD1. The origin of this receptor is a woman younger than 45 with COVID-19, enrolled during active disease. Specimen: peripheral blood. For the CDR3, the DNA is TGTGCCAGCTCGACGGGACAGGGAAACACCGGGGAGCTGTTTTTT. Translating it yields CASSTGQGNTGELFF.